This T cell receptor (beta chain) was sequenced for a study of T cell responses to AZD1222 COVID-19 vaccine. Germline CDR1 SGDLS, CDR2 YYNGEE. Trimming took off 0 bases at V and 11 bases at J, with 10 bases between the two ends. CDR3 length: 12 residues. Generated by immunoSEQ multiplex PCR, the TCRdb table keeps only in-frame clones and is missing some. The sample has some 150,000 clones; 90% to 95% are singletons. This clone was observed once. V usage is TRBV9 and J usage is TRBJ2-3; D is ambiguous. This clonotype was obtained from an adult in good health. Source: peripheral blood, taken on day 0 of MenACWY control vaccination. Here the CDR3 DNA reads TGTGCCAGCAGCGTAGATCTCAGCCGGCAGTATTTT. Residues: CASSVDLSRQYF.